This passage covers 30 T cell receptor beta chains from one sample sequenced in a study of blood T cell repertoires in COVID-19. Data came from immunoSEQ multiplex PCR; TCRdb stores just in-frame clones and leaves some out. The profile shows 200,000 to 300,000 clones, 88% of them singletons. Specimen: peripheral blood. These receptors were obtained from a woman between 40 and 55 years old who had recovered from COVID-19.

The chain's CDR3 is CASSIDGGRATEAFF. CDR3 DNA: TGTGCCAGTAGTATAGATGGGGGCAGGGCCACTGAAGCTTTCTTT. The chain links TRBV19 to TRBJ1-1; TRBD1 is a possible D gene (6 bases). Trimming cost V 0 bases and J 4 bases, with 12 bases left between them. This CDR3 has 15 amino acids. Germline V gene sequence: CDR1 LNHDA, CDR2 SQIVND (reference sequence).

V usage is TRBV19 and J usage is TRBJ2-1; 8 positions match TRBD1. Germline values: CDR1 LNHDA, CDR2 SQIVND (reference sequence). The CDR3 runs to 15 residues. Germline trimming cut 5 bases from V and 6 bases from J; bases unmatched to any gene: 9. This chain's CDR3 is CASSPRQGYRNEQFF. For the CDR3, the DNA is TGTGCCAGTAGTCCCCGACAGGGGTATCGCAATGAGCAGTTCTTC.

This chain connects TRBV9 to TRBJ2-7, with a possible D match to TRBD2 (6 bases). The CDR3 is made up of 15 amino acids. The germline V gene has CDR1 SGDLS and CDR2 YYNGEE. Trimming took 0 bases from V and 4 from J, leaving 14 bases between them. CDR3 region: CASSVEGGGTYEQYF. The DNA of the CDR3 is TGTGCCAGCAGCGTAGAAGGTGGGGGGACTTACGAGCAGTACTTC.

This chain connects TRBV4-1 to TRBJ1-1; D is unclear. V lost 0 bases, J lost 3 bases, and 11 bases lay in between. Germline V gene data show CDR1 as MGHRA and CDR2 as YSYEKL. This CDR3 is built from 15 residues. In DNA form, the CDR3 reads TGCGCCAGCAGCCAAGATGTCAGAGGTTACACTGAAGCTTTCTTT. Its protein is CASSQDVRGYTEAFF.

The chain employs TRBV7-9 and TRBJ2-1, with a tentative D call TRBD1 (5 bases). Trimming removed 4 bases from V and 7 bases from J, with 8 bases in between. From germline, CDR1 is SEHNR and CDR2 FQNEAQ (reference sequence). The CDR3 is 12 amino acids. CDR3 residues: CASSSGRNEQFF. The CDR3, as DNA: TGTGCCAGCAGCTCAGGGCGGAATGAGCAGTTCTTC.

The rearrangement joins TRBV5-1 to TRBJ1-2; D gene ambiguous. Between the trimmed V and J ends, which lost 0 bases and 4 bases, there was a span of 10 bases. Germline-derived CDR1 and CDR2 are SGHRS and YFSETQ. The CDR3 contains 14 residues. CDR3 nucleotides: TGCGCCAGCAGCTTGGCAAGCGATTCCTATGGCTACACCTTC. As protein: CASSLASDSYGYTF.

The chain links TRBV6-5 to TRBJ2-7, with 8 nucleotides matching TRBD1. CDR1 is MNHEY and CDR2 is SVGAGI in the germline V gene. J was trimmed by 3 bases and V by 5 bases; bases with no gene match: 9. The CDR3 sequence is 15 residues long. The CDR3 DNA follows: TGTGCCAGCAGTCAGTACGCAGGGGGCGGCTACGAGCAGTACTTC. Protein product: CASSQYAGGGYEQYF.

The V call is TRBV19, the J call TRBJ1-2; D is possibly TRBD1 (5 bases). The germline V gene encodes CDR1 LNHDA and CDR2 SQIVND (reference sequence). This CDR3 has 11 amino acids. V lost 1 base and J 10 bases, leaving 7 bases between the germline ends. The chain's CDR3 is CASSIGRVYTF. CDR3 sequence (DNA): TGTGCCAGTAGTATAGGCAGGGTCTACACCTTC.

As for this clone: This sample also contains other DNA sequences that code for the same CDR3. V and J are TRBV5-1 and TRBJ1-5; possible D gene TRBD1, 5 bases. Trimming stripped 0 bases from V and 5 bases from J, with 6 bases between. There are 13 residues in the CDR3. Per the germline V gene, CDR1 is SGHRS and CDR2 is YFSETQ. The CDR3 region has the DNA TGCGCCAGCAGCTTGGGCAGGGATCAGCCCCAGCATTTT. Its translation: CASSLGRDQPQHF.

The J gene is TRBJ2-1, the V gene TRBV12-3 or TRBV12-4; D possibly corresponds to TRBD2 (5 bases). The length of the CDR3 is 12 residues. V lost 4 bases, J lost 8 bases, and 9 bases lay in between. The CDR3 DNA reads as TGTGCCAGCAGTTCTAGCATGCATGAGCAGTTCTTC. This codes for CASSSSMHEQFF.

This chain links TRBV19 with TRBJ2-1; tentative D call: TRBD1 (6 bases). The CDR3 runs 14 residues. Looked up from germline, CDR1 is LNHDA and CDR2 is SQIVND (reference sequence). Trimming cost V 8 bases and J 7 bases, with 18 bases left between them. The CDR3: CASRPGQGRNEQFF. CDR3 nucleotides: TGTGCCAGTCGTCCTGGGCAGGGGCGGAATGAGCAGTTCTTC.

This chain uses TRBV30 with TRBJ1-2; TRBD1 agrees at 10 bases. After removal of 5 bases from V and 7 bases from J, the junction contained 4 bases not matched to a gene. Germline CDR1 and CDR2: GTSNPN and SVGIG (reference sequence). This CDR3 spans 12 amino acids. CDR3 sequence reads: CAWGTGVVGYTF. Written as DNA, the CDR3 is TGTGCCTGGGGGACAGGGGTGGTTGGCTACACCTTC. Filled out from reference TRBV30 and TRBJ1-2, the complete variable domain reads SQTIHQWPATLVQPVGSPLSLECTVEGTSNPNLYWYRQAAGRGLQLLFYSVGIGQISSEVPQNLSASRPQDRQFILSSKKLLLSDSGFYLCAWGTGVVGYTFGSGTRLTVV.

The V gene is TRBV18, the J gene TRBJ2-5; no reliable D call. Germline assignment: CDR1 KGHSH and CDR2 LQKENI. The V gene lost 8 bases and the J gene lost 4 bases, with 8 bases spanning the gap. The CDR3 consists of 11 residues. CDR3: CASHLGETQYF. CDR3 in DNA: TGTGCCAGCCACCTAGGAGAGACCCAGTACTTC.

The chain recombines TRBV5-1 with TRBJ1-1; possible D gene TRBD1, 5 bases. The germline V gene has CDR1 SGHRS and CDR2 YFSETQ. The ends were cut back, 0 bases at V and 1 base at J, with 13 bases in the middle. The CDR3 totals 16 residues. The CDR3 region is CASSLGPRDGNTEAFF. In nucleotides, the CDR3 is TGCGCCAGCAGCTTGGGCCCCAGGGATGGGAACACTGAAGCTTTCTTT.

This chain connects TRBV30 to TRBJ1-5; possible D gene TRBD1, 5 bases. Looked up from germline, CDR1 is GTSNPN and CDR2 is SVGIG (reference sequence). The CDR3 is 14 amino acids. The germline V and J ends were trimmed by 4 bases and 5 bases, with 15 bases remaining between them. The CDR3, as DNA: TGTGCCTGGAAGCCGGGCGGAGGGGATCAGCCCCAGCATTTT. It specifies CAWKPGGGDQPQHF. Full variable domain (outside the CDR3, taken from reference TRBV30 and TRBJ1-5): SQTIHQWPATLVQPVGSPLSLECTVEGTSNPNLYWYRQAAGRGLQLLFYSVGIGQISSEVPQNLSASRPQDRQFILSSKKLLLSDSGFYLCAWKPGGGDQPQHFGDGTRLSIL.

The CDR3 sequence: CASSIEGSGGYNEQFF. For the CDR3, the DNA is TGTGCCAGTAGTATAGAGGGGAGCGGGGGTTACAATGAGCAGTTCTTC. The gene calls are TRBV19 and TRBJ2-1; 8 nucleotides match TRBD2. This CDR3 comprises 16 residues. J was trimmed by 4 bases and V by 0 bases; bases with no gene match: 5. The germline CDR1 and CDR2 sequences are LNHDA and SQIVND (reference sequence).

The V and J genes are TRBV5-4 and TRBJ1-3; tentative D call: TRBD1 (5 bases). There are 15 residues in the CDR3. V was clipped by 0 bases and J by 2 bases, with 9 bases between them. Germline CDR1 and CDR2: SGHNT and YYREEE (reference sequence). CDR3 coding DNA: TGTGCCAGCAGCTTGGCCGGGGGGGCTGGAAACACCATATATTTT. The encoded protein is CASSLAGGAGNTIYF.

The V and J genes are TRBV4-1 and TRBJ1-1; unclear D gene. This CDR3 is 14 amino acids long. V was clipped by 1 base and J by 2 bases, with 8 bases between them. In germline, CDR1 is MGHRA, CDR2 YSYEKL. The CDR3 region is CASSQVGPNTEAFF. The CDR3 DNA follows: TGCGCCAGCAGCCAAGTGGGCCCCAACACTGAAGCTTTCTTT.

This clone has just one count. J is TRBJ1-6 and V is TRBV7-8; D gene ambiguous. V was shortened by 5 bases and J by 14 bases, with 10 bases between the two germline ends. Germline V gives CDR1 SGHVS, CDR2 FQNEAQ. This CDR3 spans 11 amino acids. CDR3 sequence reads: CASSPSLALHF. Written as DNA, the CDR3 is TGTGCCAGCAGCCCCAGTCTGGCCCTCCACTTT.

This sequence joins TRBV9 and TRBJ1-2, with 7 bases that match TRBD1. Trimming removed 4 bases from V and 5 bases from J; junction bases left unmatched: 2. Germline V gene lookup returns CDR1 SGDLS and CDR2 YYNGEE. This CDR3 contains 12 residues. The CDR3, as DNA: TGTGCCAGCAGCACACAGGGGTATGGCTACACCTTC. Amino acid sequence: CASSTQGYGYTF.

The J gene is TRBJ1-1, the V gene TRBV27; D is unclear. Germline V gene sequence: CDR1 MNHEY, CDR2 SMNVEV (reference sequence). This CDR3 has 13 residues. Trimming removed 3 bases from V and 6 bases from J, with 11 bases in between. DNA of the CDR3: TGTGCCAGCAGTTTCCCCCACAGTCCTGAAGCTTTCTTT. Residues: CASSFPHSPEAFF.

This rearrangement joins TRBV19 to TRBJ1-1, with D possibly being TRBD1 (6 bases). Trimming cost V 9 bases and J 6 bases, with 11 bases left between them. Per the germline V gene, CDR1 is LNHDA and CDR2 is SQIVND (reference sequence). The length of the CDR3 is 11 residues. This CDR3 is CASEGGAEAFF. The CDR3 coding sequence is TGTGCCAGCGAGGGGGGGGCTGAAGCTTTCTTT.

The chain has TRBV5-6 and TRBJ2-7; the match to TRBD1 covers 11 bases. The CDR3 consists of 19 residues. Per the germline V gene, CDR1 is SGHDT and CDR2 is YYEEEE. J lost 0 bases, V lost 4 bases, and 15 bases had no gene match. The CDR3 here is CASSPTRTGGGGRSYEQYV. The CDR3 nucleotides read TGTGCCAGCAGCCCCACCCGGACAGGGGGCGGGGGGCGCTCCTACGAGCAGTACGTC.

The chain carries TRBV18 and TRBJ1-1; tentatively, D is TRBD1 (5 bases). The germline gives CDR1 KGHSH, CDR2 LQKENI. Trimming took 3 bases from V and 4 from J, leaving 15 bases between them. CDR3 size: 15 residues. In DNA form, the CDR3 reads TGTGCCAGCTCACCCGGGACTGGCGGGGGCACTGAAGCTTTCTTT. It codes for CASSPGTGGGTEAFF.

The chain carries TRBV7-9 and TRBJ2-1, with TRBD2 matching over 12 bases. Germline assignment: CDR1 SEHNR and CDR2 FQNEAQ (reference sequence). CDR3 length equals 17 residues. V shed 5 bases, J shed 2 bases, and the junction held 7 bases outside the gene matches. CDR3 in amino acids: CASSPGGLAGAYNEQFF. Written as DNA, the CDR3 is TGTGCCAGCAGCCCAGGGGGACTAGCGGGCGCCTACAATGAGCAGTTCTTC.

This sequence joins TRBV3-1 (or the pseudogene TRBV3-2) and TRBJ2-3; 9 bases agree with TRBD1. The junction had 15 bases not matched to a gene; V was cut back by 7 bases and J by 1 base. The CDR3 runs 18 residues. Per germline, CDR1 LGHDT and CDR2 YNNKEL (reference sequence). Written as DNA, the CDR3 is TGTGCCAGCACCGAACACCGGGACAGGGTCGGGGGCACAGATACGCAGTATTTT. As protein: CASTEHRDRVGGTDTQYF.

This clone showed up just once. V is TRBV6-5 and J is TRBJ1-2, with 10 nucleotides matching TRBD1. Germline V gene lookup returns CDR1 MNHEY and CDR2 SVGAGI. CDR3 length equals 14 residues. V was clipped by 7 bases and J by 11 bases; unmatched bases: 13. CDR3 DNA sequence: TGTGCCAGCACCAACCTGCGGGACAGGGGAGGGTACACCTTC. Its protein product is CASTNLRDRGGYTF.

The chain employs TRBV5-6 and TRBJ2-2, with 9 bases lining up with TRBD1. CDR3 size: 17 residues. Looked up from germline, CDR1 is SGHDT and CDR2 is YYEEEE. The trim removed 0 bases at V and 4 bases at J, leaving 7 bases unmatched. CDR3 sequence reads: CASSLGVQGARTGELFF. The CDR3 region has the DNA TGTGCCAGCAGCTTGGGGGTACAGGGGGCCCGCACCGGGGAGCTGTTTTTT.

The rearrangement uses TRBV10-3 and TRBJ1-6, with D possibly TRBD1 on 5 matching bases. V gave up 8 bases and J gave up 7 bases, with 12 bases separating them. In germline, CDR1 is ENHRY, CDR2 SYGVKD. The CDR3 consists of 13 residues. The DNA of the CDR3 is TGTGCCATCGGTGGGGACTCCAATTCACCCCTCCACTTT. This sequence encodes CAIGGDSNSPLHF.

This chain links TRBV7-9 with TRBJ2-3; 8 bases match TRBD1. CDR1 is SEHNR and CDR2 is FQNEAQ in the germline V gene (reference sequence). After removal of 5 bases from V and 4 bases from J, the junction contained 11 bases not matched to a gene. This CDR3 is 16 amino acids long. The CDR3 region is CASSPVYGQGPDTQYF. In nucleotides, the CDR3 is TGTGCCAGCAGCCCCGTATACGGACAGGGCCCAGATACGCAGTATTTT. The variable domain in full, completed from reference TRBV7-9 and TRBJ2-3, reads DTGVSQNPRHKITKRGQNVTFRCDPISEHNRLYWYRQTLGQGPEFLTYFQNEAQLEKSRLLSDRFSAERPKGSFSTLEIQRTEQGDSAMYLCASSPVYGQGPDTQYFGPGTRLTVL.